These 17 T cell receptor beta chains were sequenced from one sample in a study of regulatory T cells in long-lasting Graves disease. The time point denotes: newly diagnosed GD, antithyroid drugs for less than 3 months. The TCR library was prepared using RNA isolated from PBMCs. iRepertoire HTBI primers and Arm-PCR of CDR3 regions built TCR beta libraries. One entry per CDR3 protein, called by TCRdb with MiXCR from the multiplex PCR reads. Of approximately 360,000 distinct CDR3 sequences in the sample, over 9.5% are singletons; the top ten hold approximately 17%. This sample was shared with a second study, whose subject was T cells in Graves' hyperthyroidism and ophthalmopathy.

Sequenced here: peripheral blood mononuclear cells (PBMCs), sampled at new diagnosis, from a patient treated with antithyroid drugs. These receptors were taken from a young woman with Graves disease.

The chain carries TRBV19 and TRBJ2-5, with D perhaps matching TRBD1 (6 bases). The CDR3 loop spans 15 amino acids. In germline, CDR1 is LNHDA, CDR2 SQIVND (reference sequence). The ends were cut back, 2 bases at V and 2 bases at J, with 12 bases in the middle. This CDR3 reads CASSINPGQQETQYF. In DNA, the CDR3 is TGTGCCAGTAGTATAAATCCTGGACAGCAAGAGACCCAGTACTTC.

The chain couples TRBV28 to TRBJ2-1, with 9 bases that match TRBD1. Trimming cost V 2 bases and J 2 bases; bases outside gene matches: 4. The CDR3 spans 16 residues. Germline-derived CDR1 and CDR2 are MDHEN and SYDVKM. The CDR3 coding sequence is TGTGCCAGCAGTTTACTGGACAGGGGACCCTACAATGAGCAGTTCTTC. Protein sequence: CASSLLDRGPYNEQFF. Filled out from reference TRBV28 and TRBJ2-1, the complete variable domain reads DVKVTQSSRYLVKRTGEKVFLECVQDMDHENMFWYRQDPGLGLRLIYFSYDVKMKEKGDIPEGYSVSREKKERFSLILESASTNQTSMYLCASSLLDRGPYNEQFFGPGTRLTVL.

A remark on this clonotype: Since a much larger clone is just one base distant, this may be a read error. The J gene is TRBJ1-2, the V gene TRBV20-1; D perhaps matches TRBD1 (6 bases). Looked up from germline, CDR1 is DFQATT and CDR2 is SNEGSKA (reference sequence). V lost 4 bases and J lost 9, with 15 bases in between. CDR3 length equals 12 residues. The CDR3 coding sequence is TGCAGTGCTATAGTTGAAGGGGGAAGCTACACCTTC. Translated, it gives CSAIVEGGSYTF.

This clonotype was counted many times. The chain carries TRBV6-2 or TRBV6-3 and TRBJ1-6, with D maybe TRBD1 (5 bases). The germline V gene has CDR1 MNHEY and CDR2 SVGEGT. CDR3 size: 16 residues. The V and J ends lost 0 bases and 4 bases respectively, with 10 bases between them. CDR3 in amino acids: CASSYSGRTYNSPLHF. DNA for the CDR3: TGTGCCAGCAGTTACTCGGGCAGGACATATAATTCACCCCTCCACTTT.

V and J are TRBV12-3 or TRBV12-4 and TRBJ2-1, with D unclear. The CDR3 sequence is 15 residues long. Trimming shortened V by 6 bases and J by 13 bases, and 25 bases separated the two germline ends. DNA of the CDR3: TGTGCCAGCAGAACCGGTGCGCTTTGGGCCTTCAACCAGTTCTTC. Translation gives CASRTGALWAFNQFF.

This clonotype was seen a few times. A much larger clone lies one base from this, so it may be a read error. This sequence joins TRBV3-1 and TRBJ2-5; perhaps TRBD2 as D (5 bases). With 5 bases removed from V and 4 bases from J, the gap between germline ends came to 14 bases. The CDR3 contains 14 residues. Germline lookup yields CDR1 LGHDT and CDR2 YNNKEL (reference sequence). The CDR3 loop is CASSTSGPGETQYF. CDR3 DNA sequence: TGTGCCAGCAGCACGAGCGGTCCCGGAGAGACCCAGTACTTC.

There are many counts of this clonotype. This chain uses TRBV12-3 or TRBV12-4 with TRBJ1-1, with a weak D call TRBD1 (5 bases). CDR3 length: 15 residues. V was clipped by 7 bases and J by 5 bases, with 20 bases between them. The CDR3 nucleotides are TGTGCCAGCACCCCGACGAGGAATGGGGGGACTGAAGCTTTCTTT. Its protein product is CASTPTRNGGTEAFF.

This clonotype showed up many times. V gene TRBV13 combines with J gene TRBJ2-1; possible D gene TRBD2, 5 bases. Trimming removed 5 bases at V and 4 bases at J, with 15 bases between. Per germline, CDR1 PRHDT and CDR2 FYEKMQ (reference sequence). The CDR3 runs 15 residues. The CDR3 spells CASSPVATQYNEQFF. Written as DNA, the CDR3 is TGTGCCAGCAGCCCGGTAGCGACCCAGTACAATGAGCAGTTCTTC.

This clonotype has ten or more counts. This sequence joins TRBV6-5 and TRBJ1-1; no firm D call. This CDR3 has 14 residues. CDR1 and CDR2 (germline): MNHEY, SVGAGI. The germline V and J ends were trimmed by 4 bases and 8 bases, with 17 bases remaining between them. CDR3 residues: CASSSTFGYREAFF. The CDR3 DNA sequence: TGTGCCAGCAGTTCCACTTTCGGGTACCGCGAAGCTTTCTTT.

A few counts support this clonotype. The gene calls are TRBV6-1 and TRBJ1-2; 7 positions match TRBD1. Looked up from germline, CDR1 is MNHNS and CDR2 is SASEGT. The CDR3 length is 13 residues. Germline trimming cut 8 bases from V and 4 bases from J; bases unmatched to any gene: 7. This CDR3 reads CASAKTGLYGYTF. DNA for the CDR3: TGTGCCAGCGCCAAGACAGGGCTCTATGGCTACACCTTC.

At least ten counts were recorded for this clonotype. The V gene is TRBV10-3, the J gene TRBJ2-1; D ambiguous. This CDR3 spans 15 amino acids. V was pared by 5 bases and J by 0 bases, with 11 bases between. Germline V gene lookup returns CDR1 ENHRY and CDR2 SYGVKD. The CDR3 nucleotides are TGTGCCATCAGTCAAATGGAGAGCTCCTACAATGAGCAGTTCTTC. This gives the protein CAISQMESSYNEQFF.

This clonotype was observed a few times. The chain links TRBV20-1 to TRBJ1-5; D is possibly TRBD1 (6 bases). This CDR3 has 13 residues. Germline CDR1 DFQATT, CDR2 SNEGSKA (reference sequence). The V and J ends lost 5 bases and 7 bases respectively, with 15 bases between them. The CDR3, as DNA: TGCAGTGCTTATTACAGGGTGGGGCAGCCCCAGCATTTT. It codes for CSAYYRVGQPQHF.

This clonotype was counted at least ten times. V gene TRBV29-1 combines with J gene TRBJ2-7, with D perhaps matching TRBD1 or TRBD2 (5 bases each). Trimming left V 4 bases short and J 3 bases short, with 16 bases between. CDR1 SQVTM and CDR2 ANQGSEA come from the germline V gene. The CDR3 runs to 14 residues. In nucleotides, the CDR3 is TGCAGCGTTGTAGGGGACGGGACGTACTACGAGCAGTACTTC. Translating it yields CSVVGDGTYYEQYF.

This clonotype appeared a few times. J is TRBJ1-6 and V is TRBV7-2, with a weak D call TRBD1 (6 bases). CDR1 is SGHTA and CDR2 is FQGNSA in the germline V gene. There are 15 residues in the CDR3. Trimming cost V 4 bases and J 6 bases, with 13 bases left between them. The DNA for the CDR3 is TGTGCCAGCAGCTCCCGGGACACAGCTAATTCACCCCTCCACTTT. This sequence encodes CASSSRDTANSPLHF.

On this clonotype itself: A single base separates this from a much larger clone, so it may be a read error. No conserved phenylalanine or tryptophan is present at the end of the CDR3, so a read error is the likely explanation. The chain has TRBV3-1 and TRBJ2-7, with D perhaps TRBD2 (6 bases). V lost 4 bases and J lost 0, with 19 bases in between. Germline CDR1 LGHDT, CDR2 YNNKEL (reference sequence). This CDR3 is 17 amino acids long. The chain's CDR3 is CASSPRNSGTSSYEQYL. In nucleotides, the CDR3 is TGTGCCAGCAGCCCCAGGAATAGCGGTACAAGCTCCTACGAGCAGTACCTC.

This clonotype was seen repeatedly, ten times or more. The chain joins TRBV20-1 to TRBJ2-5; possibly TRBD2 for D (5 bases). Germline V gives CDR1 DFQATT, CDR2 SNEGSKA (reference sequence). The CDR3 covers 15 residues. Deletions cut 6 bases from V and 4 bases from J, with 21 bases between. CDR3 region: CSATNFGIPPETQYF. The CDR3 nucleotides are TGCAGTGCAACCAATTTCGGGATTCCCCCAGAGACCCAGTACTTC.

This clonotype was seen a handful of times. Written as DNA, the CDR3 is TGTGCCAGCAGTTCCAGGGCAGCGAACACCGGGGAGCTGTTTTTT. Amino acids: CASSSRAANTGELFF. The chain uses TRBV6-5 and TRBJ2-2; maybe TRBD1 (5 bases). CDR3 length equals 15 residues. Germline CDR1 reads MNHEY; CDR2 reads SVGAGI. V lost 4 bases and J lost 0, with 9 bases in between.